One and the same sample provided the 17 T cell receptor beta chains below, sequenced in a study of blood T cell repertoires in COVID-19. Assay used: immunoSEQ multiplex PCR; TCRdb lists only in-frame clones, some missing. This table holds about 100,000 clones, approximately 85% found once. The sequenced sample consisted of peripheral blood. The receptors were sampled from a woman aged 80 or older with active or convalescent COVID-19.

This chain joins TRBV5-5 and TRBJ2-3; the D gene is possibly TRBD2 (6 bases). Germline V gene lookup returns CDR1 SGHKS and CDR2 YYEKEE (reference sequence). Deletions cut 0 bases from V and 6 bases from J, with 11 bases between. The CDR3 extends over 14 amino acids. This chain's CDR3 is CASSLAAGQDTQYF. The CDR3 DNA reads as TGTGCCAGCAGCTTGGCCGCGGGGCAGGATACGCAGTATTTT.

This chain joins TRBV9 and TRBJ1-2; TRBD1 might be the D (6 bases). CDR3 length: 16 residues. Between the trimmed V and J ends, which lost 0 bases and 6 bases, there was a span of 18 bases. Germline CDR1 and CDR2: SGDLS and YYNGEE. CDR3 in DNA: TGTGCCAGCAGCGTAGCCACACAGGGAAGAACTGATGGCTACACCTTC. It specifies CASSVATQGRTDGYTF.

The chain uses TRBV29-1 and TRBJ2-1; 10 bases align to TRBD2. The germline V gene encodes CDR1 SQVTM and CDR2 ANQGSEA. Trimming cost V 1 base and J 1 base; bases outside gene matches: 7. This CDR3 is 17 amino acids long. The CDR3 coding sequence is TGCAGCGTTGAAGGGCTAGCGGGGGTCCGATCCTACAATGAGCAGTTCTTC. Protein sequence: CSVEGLAGVRSYNEQFF.

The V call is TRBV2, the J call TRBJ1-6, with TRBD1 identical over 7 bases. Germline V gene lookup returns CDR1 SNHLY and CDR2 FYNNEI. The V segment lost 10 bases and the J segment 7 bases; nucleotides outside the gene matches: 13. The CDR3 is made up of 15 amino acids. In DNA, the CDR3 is TGTGCCAACCTCGACGTCACAGGGGTGAATTCACCCCTCCACTTT. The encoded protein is CANLDVTGVNSPLHF.

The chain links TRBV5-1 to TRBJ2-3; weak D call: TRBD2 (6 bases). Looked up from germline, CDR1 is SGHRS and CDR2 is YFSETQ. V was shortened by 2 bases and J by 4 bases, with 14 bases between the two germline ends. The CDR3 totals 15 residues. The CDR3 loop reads CASSFDGGRADTQYF. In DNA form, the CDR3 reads TGCGCCAGCAGCTTTGACGGGGGACGGGCAGATACGCAGTATTTT.

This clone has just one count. As DNA, the CDR3 is TGTGCCAGCAGCGTAACCGGGAGGGGGGGCAATGAGCAGTTCTTC. It specifies CASSVTGRGGNEQFF. The chain recombines TRBV9 with TRBJ2-1, with 8 bases identical to TRBD2. This CDR3 has 15 amino acids. The J segment lost 6 bases and the V segment lost 1 base, leaving 6 bases of the junction unmatched. Germline V gene lookup returns CDR1 SGDLS and CDR2 YYNGEE.

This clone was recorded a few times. The CDR3 DNA reads TGTGCCAGCAGTGAAGGGGCAGGGAATGGCTACACCTTC. Amino acids: CASSEGAGNGYTF. The chain employs TRBV2 and TRBJ1-2, with a tentative D call TRBD1 (5 bases). Germline lookup yields CDR1 SNHLY and CDR2 FYNNEI. V was trimmed by 1 base and J by 6 bases, leaving 9 bases between them. The CDR3 totals 13 residues.

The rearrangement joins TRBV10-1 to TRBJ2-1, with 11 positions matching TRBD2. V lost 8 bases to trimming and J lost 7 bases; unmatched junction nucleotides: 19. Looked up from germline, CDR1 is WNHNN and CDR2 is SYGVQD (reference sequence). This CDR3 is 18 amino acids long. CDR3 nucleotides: TGCGCCAGCCAAACAAGTCGACTAGCGGGACCCTTGAGTAATGAGCAGTTCTTC. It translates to CASQTSRLAGPLSNEQFF.

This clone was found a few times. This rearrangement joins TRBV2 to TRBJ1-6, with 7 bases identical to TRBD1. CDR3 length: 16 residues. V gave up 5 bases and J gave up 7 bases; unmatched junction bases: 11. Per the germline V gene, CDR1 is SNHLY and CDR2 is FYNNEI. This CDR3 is CASSPLDRSMNSPLHF. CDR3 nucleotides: TGTGCCAGCAGTCCTTTGGACAGGAGCATGAATTCACCCCTCCACTTT. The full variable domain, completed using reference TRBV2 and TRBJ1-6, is EPEVTQTPSHQVTQMGQEVILRCVPISNHLYFYWYRQILGQKVEFLVSFYNNEISEKSEIFDDQFSVERPDGSNFTLKIRSTKLEDSAMYFCASSPLDRSMNSPLHFGNGTRLTVT.

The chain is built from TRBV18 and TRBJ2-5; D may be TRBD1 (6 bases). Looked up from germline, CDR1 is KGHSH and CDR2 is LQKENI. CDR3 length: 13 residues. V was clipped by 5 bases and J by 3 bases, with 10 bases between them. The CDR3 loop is CASSDRDKETQYF. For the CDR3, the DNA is TGTGCCAGCTCAGACCGGGACAAAGAGACCCAGTACTTC.

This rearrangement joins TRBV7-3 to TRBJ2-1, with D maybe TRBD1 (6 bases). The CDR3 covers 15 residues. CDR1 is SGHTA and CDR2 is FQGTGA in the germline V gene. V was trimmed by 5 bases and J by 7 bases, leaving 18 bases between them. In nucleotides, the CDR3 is TGTGCCAGCAGCCCCCTCCTAGGGGGTTTGAATGAGCAGTTCTTC. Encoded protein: CASSPLLGGLNEQFF.

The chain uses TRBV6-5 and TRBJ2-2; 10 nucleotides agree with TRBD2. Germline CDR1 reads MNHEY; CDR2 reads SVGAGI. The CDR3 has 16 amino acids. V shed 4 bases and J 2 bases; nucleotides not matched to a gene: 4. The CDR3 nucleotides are TGTGCCAGCAGTTTGGGACTAGCGATAAACACCGGGGAGCTGTTTTTT. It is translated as CASSLGLAINTGELFF.

CDR3 amino acids: CASSLIDNQPQHF. CDR3 in DNA: TGTGCCAGCAGCTTAATAGACAATCAGCCCCAGCATTTT. The rearrangement joins TRBV7-2 to TRBJ1-5; D gene ambiguous. The CDR3 runs 13 residues. Germline V lookup: CDR1 SGHTA, CDR2 FQGNSA. V lost 2 bases to trimming and J lost 3 bases, with 5 bases between them.

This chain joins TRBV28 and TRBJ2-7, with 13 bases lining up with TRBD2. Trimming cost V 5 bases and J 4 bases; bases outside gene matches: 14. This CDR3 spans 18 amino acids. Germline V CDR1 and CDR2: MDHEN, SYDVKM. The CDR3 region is CASSHSKGGTSGTYEQYF. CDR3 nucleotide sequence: TGTGCCAGCAGTCATTCTAAGGGCGGGACTAGCGGGACGTACGAGCAGTACTTC.

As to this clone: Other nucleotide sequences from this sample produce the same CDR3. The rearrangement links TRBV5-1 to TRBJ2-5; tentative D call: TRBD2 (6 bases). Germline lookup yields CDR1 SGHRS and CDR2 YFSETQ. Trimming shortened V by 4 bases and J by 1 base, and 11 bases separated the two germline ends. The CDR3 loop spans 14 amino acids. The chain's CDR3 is CASSLAQPQETQYF. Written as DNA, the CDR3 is TGCGCCAGCAGCCTAGCGCAACCCCAAGAGACCCAGTACTTC.

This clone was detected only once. The CDR3 reads CASSALAGAIEQYF. DNA for the CDR3: TGTGCCAGCAGTGCACTAGCGGGAGCCATCGAGCAGTACTTC. This chain links TRBV2 with TRBJ2-7; 11 bases fit TRBD2. CDR1 is SNHLY, CDR2 FYNNEI, per germline. Trimming took 4 bases from V and 6 from J; bases not matched to a gene: 5. This CDR3 has 14 residues. Full variable domain (missing parts from reference TRBV2 and TRBJ2-7): EPEVTQTPSHQVTQMGQEVILRCVPISNHLYFYWYRQILGQKVEFLVSFYNNEISEKSEIFDDQFSVERPDGSNFTLKIRSTKLEDSAMYFCASSALAGAIEQYFGPGTRLTVT.

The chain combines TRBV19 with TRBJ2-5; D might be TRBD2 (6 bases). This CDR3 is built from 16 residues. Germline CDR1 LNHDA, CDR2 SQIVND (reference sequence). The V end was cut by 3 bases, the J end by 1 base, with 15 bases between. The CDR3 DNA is TGTGCCAGTAGTATCGGAGGGAAGCGGGCCCAAGAGACCCAGTACTTC. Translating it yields CASSIGGKRAQETQYF.